The sequence of this T cell receptor (beta chain) was determined in a study of blood T cell repertoires in COVID-19. Here immunoSEQ multiplex PCR was the method, and the copy in TCRdb shows in-frame clones only, minus some. The sample lists 150,000 to 200,000 clones; roughly 80% were seen once. In germline, CDR1 is SGHTA, CDR2 FQGTGA. There are 17 residues in the CDR3. With 5 bases removed from V and 1 base from J, the gap between germline ends came to 18 bases. The TCR was taken from a man aged 60 to 75 with active or convalescent COVID-19. The J gene is TRBJ2-1, the V gene TRBV7-3; D ambiguous. Sequences were obtained from peripheral blood. The CDR3 DNA is TGTGCCAGCAGCCCCCAAACGAGGAGTTGGTCCTACAATGAGCAGTTCTTC. This codes for CASSPQTRSWSYNEQFF.